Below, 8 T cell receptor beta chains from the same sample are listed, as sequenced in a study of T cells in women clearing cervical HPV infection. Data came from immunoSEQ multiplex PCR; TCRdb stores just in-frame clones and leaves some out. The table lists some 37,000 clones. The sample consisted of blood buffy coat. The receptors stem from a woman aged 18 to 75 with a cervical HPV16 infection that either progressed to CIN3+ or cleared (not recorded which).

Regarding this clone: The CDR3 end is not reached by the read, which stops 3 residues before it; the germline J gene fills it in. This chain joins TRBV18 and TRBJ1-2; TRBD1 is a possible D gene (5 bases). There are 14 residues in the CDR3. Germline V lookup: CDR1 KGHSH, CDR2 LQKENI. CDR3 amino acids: CASSPSGDWESYTF. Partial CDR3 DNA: TGTGCCAGCTCACCCTCGGGGGACTGGGAGAGC.

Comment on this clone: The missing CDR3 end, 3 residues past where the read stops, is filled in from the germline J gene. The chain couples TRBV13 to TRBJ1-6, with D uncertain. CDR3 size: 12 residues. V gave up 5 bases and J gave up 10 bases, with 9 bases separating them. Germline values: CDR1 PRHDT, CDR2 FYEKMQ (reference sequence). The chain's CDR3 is CASSRGGSPLHF. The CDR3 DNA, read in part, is TGTGCCAGCAGCCGGGGAGGATCACCC.

The DNA read from the CDR3 is TGTGCCAGCAGTTTGTTAGAACTCCAAGAGACC. Amino acids: CASSLLELQET. Given in full, the CDR3 is CASSLLELQETQYF. V is TRBV28 and J is TRBJ2-5, with D unclear. The observed sequence ends 3 residues before the CDR3 terminus, with the missing tail filled in from the germline J gene. The CDR3 totals 14 residues. Germline CDR1 reads MDHEN; CDR2 reads SYDVKM. V lost 3 bases and J lost 1, with 9 bases in between.

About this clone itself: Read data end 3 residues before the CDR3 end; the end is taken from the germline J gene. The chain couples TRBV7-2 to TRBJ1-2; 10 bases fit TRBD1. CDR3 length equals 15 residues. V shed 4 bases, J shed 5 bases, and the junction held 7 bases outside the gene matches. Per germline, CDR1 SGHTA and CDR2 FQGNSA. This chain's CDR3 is CASSSGQGVMYGYTF. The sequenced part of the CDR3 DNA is TGTGCCAGCAGCTCAGGACAGGGGGTTATGTATGGC.

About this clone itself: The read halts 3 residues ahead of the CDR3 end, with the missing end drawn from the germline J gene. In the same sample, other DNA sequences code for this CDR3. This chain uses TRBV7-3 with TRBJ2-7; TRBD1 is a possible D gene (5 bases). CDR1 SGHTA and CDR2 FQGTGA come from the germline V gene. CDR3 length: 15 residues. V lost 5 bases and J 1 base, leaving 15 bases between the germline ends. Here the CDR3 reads CASSPDEGVSYEQYF. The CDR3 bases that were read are TGTGCCAGCAGCCCGGACGAAGGGGTATCCTACGAG.

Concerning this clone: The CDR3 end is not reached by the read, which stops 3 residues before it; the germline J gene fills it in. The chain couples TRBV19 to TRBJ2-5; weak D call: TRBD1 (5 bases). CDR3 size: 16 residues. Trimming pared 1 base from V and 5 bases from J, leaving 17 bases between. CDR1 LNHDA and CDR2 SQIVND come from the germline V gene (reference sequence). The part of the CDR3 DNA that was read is TGTGCCAGTAGTATAGCCCCACCAGGGCCCCGGGAGACC. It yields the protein CASSIAPPGPRET. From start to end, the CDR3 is CASSIAPPGPRETQYF.

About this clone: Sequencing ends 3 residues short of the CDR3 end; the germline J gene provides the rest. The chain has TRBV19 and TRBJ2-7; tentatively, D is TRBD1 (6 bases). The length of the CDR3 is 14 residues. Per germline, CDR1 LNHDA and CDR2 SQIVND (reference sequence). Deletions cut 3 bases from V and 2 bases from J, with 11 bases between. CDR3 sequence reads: CASSIGRGAYEQYF. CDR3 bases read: TGTGCCAGTAGTATTGGCAGGGGAGCCTACGAG. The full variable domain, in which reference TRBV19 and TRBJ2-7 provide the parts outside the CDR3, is DGGITQSPKYLFRKEGQNVTLSCEQNLNHDAMYWYRQDPGQGLRLIYYSQIVNDFQKGDIAEGYSVSREKKESFPLTVTSAQKNPTAFYLCASSIGRGAYEQYFGPGTRLTVT.

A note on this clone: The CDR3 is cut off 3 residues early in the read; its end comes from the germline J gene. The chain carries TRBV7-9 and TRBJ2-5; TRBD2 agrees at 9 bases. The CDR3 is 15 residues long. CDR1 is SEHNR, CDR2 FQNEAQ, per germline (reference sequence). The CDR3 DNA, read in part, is TGTGCCAGCAGCTTAGTAGCGGGGGCCACAGATACC. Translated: CASSLVAGATDT. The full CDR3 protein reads CASSLVAGATDTQYF.